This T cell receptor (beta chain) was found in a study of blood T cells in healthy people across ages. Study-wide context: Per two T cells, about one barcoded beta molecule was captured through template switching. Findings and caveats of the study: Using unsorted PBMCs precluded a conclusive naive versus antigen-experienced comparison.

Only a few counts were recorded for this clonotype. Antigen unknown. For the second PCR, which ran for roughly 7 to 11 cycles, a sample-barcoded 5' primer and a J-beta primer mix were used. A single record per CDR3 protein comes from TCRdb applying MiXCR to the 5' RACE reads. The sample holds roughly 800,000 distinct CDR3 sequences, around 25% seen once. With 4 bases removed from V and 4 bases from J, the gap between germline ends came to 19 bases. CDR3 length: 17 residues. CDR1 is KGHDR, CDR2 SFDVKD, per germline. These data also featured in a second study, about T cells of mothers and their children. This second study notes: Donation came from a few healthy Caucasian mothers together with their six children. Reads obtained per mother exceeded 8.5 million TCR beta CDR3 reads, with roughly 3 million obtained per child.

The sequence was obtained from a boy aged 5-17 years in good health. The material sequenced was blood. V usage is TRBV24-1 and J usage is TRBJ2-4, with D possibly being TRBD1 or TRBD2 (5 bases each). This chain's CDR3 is CATSDTRTGRAKNIQYF. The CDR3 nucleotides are TGTGCCACCAGTGACACCCGAACGGGGCGGGCGAAAAACATTCAGTACTTC.